This TCR beta chain originates from a study of cytomegalovirus exposure and HLA in healthy donors. Overall study findings and caveats: A likely sequencing artifact accounted for one observed cluster of highly shared sequence variants. Association of a missense DCLRE1C variant with TCR beta V- and J-gene trimming was reported in a later analysis. Later analysis showed TCR association rates varying by HLA locus, highest for DRB1 and lowest for HLA-C.

A multiplex PCR was run with 60 Vbeta primers and 13 Jbeta primers. Sequencing was performed with immunoSEQ multiplex PCR; in TCRdb, only in-frame clones are kept and a portion is missing. The sample lists roughly 190,000 clones; 65% to 75% were seen once. Worth noting for this clone: Its antigen is unknown.

The sequencing input was PBMCs. The sequence was obtained from a man younger than 40 in good health and CMV-seropositive.

DNA of the CDR3: TGCGCCAGCAGTTTGGGGAGGCCCCAGCATTTT. Translation gives CASSLGRPQHF. The chain couples TRBV10-1 to TRBJ1-5, with D unclear. Germline values: CDR1 WNHNN, CDR2 SYGVQD (reference sequence). This CDR3 has 11 amino acids. V was cut by 5 bases and J by 9 bases, with 8 bases left in between.